This T cell receptor beta chain was recovered during a study of Graves' ophthalmopathy and Graves' hyperthyroidism (dated by TCRdb to between 2017 and 2018). For the study in its entirety: A patient counted as having stable hyperthyroidism if there was no progression to ophthalmopathy within 18 months of follow-up. The study used TCR beta repertoire signatures to distinguish Graves' ophthalmopathy from Graves' hyperthyroidism and to predict progression to ophthalmopathy. In total, 135 blood samples were TCR-sequenced: around 42 ophthalmopathy, some 75 hyperthyroidism and roughly 17 hyperthyroidism-to-ophthalmopathy patients. A discovery set of 100 patients (43 ophthalmopathy, about 59 stable hyperthyroidism) was enrolled to explore V-J signatures distinguishing ophthalmopathy from hyperthyroidism. An independent validation cohort comprised some 18 hyperthyroidism patients and 15 to 17 patients who later progressed from hyperthyroidism to ophthalmopathy. In five or six hyperthyroidism patients, the T-cell repertoire of thyroid tissue was compared with the T-cell repertoire of blood. After sampling, hyperthyroidism patients received methimazole starting at 30 mg daily, and ophthalmopathy patients received high-dose intravenous methylprednisolone. What the work shows at the level of the full study, not this receptor alone: Sample size was not statistically predetermined, and group allocation was not concealed from the investigators. Ophthalmopathy was separated from stable hyperthyroidism by the 13-signature model with just under 90% sensitivity and about 83% specificity in cross-validation and with 80%/75% in the test set. In validation, the model predicted ophthalmopathy progression with 55% to 71% sensitivity and approximately 75% specificity; fewer than 15 predicted patients were CT-confirmed with GO in a median of about 6.1 months. Most of the expanded thyroid clonotypes with a frequency above 0.001 were also detected in blood, and it was suggested that the thyroid immune response may be reflected by blood repertoires.

The hyperthyroidism patients were 18 to 65 years old and newly diagnosed, with a disease duration of less than 2 months. Patients with other autoimmune diseases, uncontrolled infections, pregnancy or lactation were excluded from the study. Diagnosis relied on clinical symptoms, serum thyroxine, TRAb, thyroid ultrasound and orbital computed tomography. Trizol reagent was used to extract the total RNA, and its quality was then checked on an Agilent 2100 Bioanalyzer. Many counts were recorded for this clonotype. The specificity of this receptor is unknown. Base-call qualities are not available, and no considerably larger clone is one nucleotide away. The CDR3 goes from the cysteine to the phenylalanine over 14 residues. Of the read, only the CDR3 DNA is kept; its 42 bases are in frame from base 1. Trimming removed 4 bases from V and 0 bases from J, leaving 11 bases between the germline ends. The germline V gene specifies SGDLS as CDR1 and YYNGEE as CDR2.

For repertoire sequencing, TCR beta CDR3 regions were amplified from RNA transcripts. The first round of RT-PCR was done with HTBI primers and the Qiagen OneStep RT-PCR kit, and was followed by a second round of multiplex PCR, then size selection and purification. Libraries were sequenced paired-end with 100 bp reads on an Illumina HiSeq2000. On the study's bioinformatics: Reads were processed with SOAPnuke, discarding reads with adapters, uncalled bases, mean Phred below 15, or no exact constant-primer or identifier match. High-quality paired reads were merged with COPE v1.2.5. Unique nucleotide sequences were defined as clonotypes and aligned to IMGT TRB V, D and J references using MiTCR v1.1. The analysis was limited to V-J combinations with a frequency above 0.0001, which together covered 99.2% of repertoires. For each V-J combination, a TCR clonal expansion and chaos score was defined as F50 clonal expansion divided by the chaos observed in the TCRdist matrix. Welch's t-statistics and random forest were used to reduce the features to about a dozen V-J combinations, which were then used as input to a naive Bayes classifier. Thyroid-blood repertoire similarity was quantified with the Morisita-Horn index. The public reads were reanalyzed by TCRdb: fastp trimming at Q25, MiXCR alignment, in-frame beta chains only. Every entry covers one CDR3 protein and lists the most common genes and DNA from its rows. It is TCRdb's table, rather than the study itself, that gives the V and J calls and clone size. Recorded for this sample are about 600,000 distinct CDR3 sequences; under 45% of them occurred a single time. About 4.6% of the sample comes from the top ten.

This sequence was found in an adult man with Graves' hyperthyroidism. The chain links TRBV9 with TRBJ2-7; the D assignment is uncertain and may be TRBD1 or TRBD2, with 5 bases supporting each. The material sequenced was peripheral blood or thyroid tissue (not recorded which). The CDR3 region: CASSPEGSSYEQYF. At the DNA level, the sequence is TGTGCCAGCAGCCCAGAGGGGAGCTCCTACGAGCAGTACTTC.